This T cell receptor (beta chain) appears in the sequencing data of a study of CD8+ T cells in alopecia areata. Looking at the study overall: Grafted skin came from C3H/HeJ donors with spontaneous alopecia (about 6-13 months old) and was placed on approximately 6-10-week-old female C3H/HeJ mice.

V lost 0 bases and J lost 0, with 10 bases in between. Germline CDR1 reads FNHDT; CDR2 reads SITEND (reference sequence). This CDR3 is built from 15 residues. RNA, once extracted, was reverse transcribed into cDNA for use as the sequencing template. Libraries were prepared by immunoSEQ multiplex PCR; TCRdb keeps only in-frame clonotypes and omits some of them. Altogether 15,000 to 20,000 clones were found in the sample, and no singletons occur. This clone was counted between two and nine times. Gene names are mouse gene names. The CDR3 is cut off 4 residues early in the read; its end comes from the germline J gene. Sorting relied on CD4, CD8alpha, NKG2D, NKG2ACE and other markers applied to pooled cutaneous lymph node cells.

Material: CD8+ T cells sorted from a lymph node. The chain combines TRBV19 with TRBJ2-7, with TRBD2 as a possible D gene (7 bases). The origin of this receptor is a C3H/HeJ mouse with alopecia areata. The strain's MHC: H2-k. The CDR3 bases that were read are TGTGCCAGCAGTATAGGGGGGGCGAGCTCCTAT. Protein sequence: CASSIGGASSY. From start to end, the CDR3 is CASSIGGASSYEQYF.